Listed below are T cell receptor beta chains from one sample, sequenced in a study of blood T cell repertoires in COVID-19. Profiling relied on immunoSEQ multiplex PCR, and the TCRdb table lists in-frame clones only, not all of them. The sample lists roughly 99,000 clones; around 90% were seen once. The sequenced material came from peripheral blood. The receptor set was obtained from a man over 45 with COVID-19, enrolled during active disease. Each CDR3 is given with its conserved first and last residue. A D gene is named only where the DNA matches it firmly. Clone size is stated in some rows and not others, as once, few, many or a class when expanded.

TRBJ1-1,-,-,TRBV7-9,CASSSSRAQGSLNTEAFF,TGTGCCAGCAGCTCTTCCCGGGCGCAGGGGAGCCTGAACACTGAAGCTTTCTTT
TRBJ1-1,once,-,TRBV6-5,CASSPGRVQAFF,TGTGCCAGCAGTCCAGGGAGGGTGCAAGCTTTCTTT
TRBJ1-2,-,TRBD1,TRBV2,CASSVRDRTNYGYTF,TGTGCCAGCAGTGTCCGGGACAGGACTAACTATGGCTACACCTTC
TRBJ2-3,-,TRBD2,TRBV24-1,CATSETSGGSDTQYF,TGTGCCACCAGCGAGACTAGCGGGGGCTCAGATACGCAGTATTTT
TRBJ1-1,-,TRBD1,TRBV7-3,CASSLRGPGQGKAEAFF,TGTGCCAGCAGCTTAAGGGGACCGGGACAGGGGAAGGCTGAAGCTTTCTTT
TRBJ1-2,-,TRBD1,TRBV19,CASGRDRLYGYTF,TGTGCCAGTGGCCGGGACAGACTCTATGGCTACACCTTC
TRBJ2-2,-,-,TRBV6-5,CASRRQPNTGELFF,TGTGCCAGCAGGCGACAGCCCAACACCGGGGAGCTGTTTTTT
TRBJ1-2,-,-,TRBV27,CASYPLAGPLRGYTF,TGTGCCAGCTACCCTCTCGCAGGGCCCTTGAGAGGCTACACCTTC
TRBJ1-1,-,-,TRBV4-1,CASSQDTGQNTEAFF,TGCGCCAGCAGCCAAGATACAGGGCAGAACACTGAAGCTTTCTTT
TRBJ2-2,-,TRBD1,TRBV11-3,CASSLRSWGQGDTGELFF,TGTGCCAGCAGCTTAAGGTCGTGGGGTCAGGGGGACACCGGGGAGCTGTTTTTT
TRBJ2-2,-,-,TRBV4-1,CASSQGTGQDTGELFF,TGCGCCAGCAGCCAAGGTACAGGGCAGGACACCGGGGAGCTGTTTTTT
TRBJ1-2,-,-,TRBV13,CASSLAGTLLSAGYTF,TGTGCCAGCAGCTTAGCCGGGACACTTCTATCGGCTGGCTACACCTTC
TRBJ1-1,-,-,TRBV18,CASSPMGSNLNTEAFF,TGTGCCAGCTCACCGATGGGCTCGAACCTCAACACTGAAGCTTTCTTT
TRBJ1-3,few,-,TRBV4-3,CASSQAVQGSSSGNTIYF,TGCGCCAGCAGCCAAGCCGTTCAGGGGTCCAGCTCTGGAAACACCATATATTTT
TRBJ2-1,-,TRBD1,TRBV12-3/TRBV12-4,CASSPDRGEQFF,TGTGCCAGCAGCCCAGACAGGGGCGAGCAGTTCTTC
TRBJ2-7,-,TRBD1,TRBV6-6,CASSLTGTAHEQYF,TGTGCCAGCAGCCTGACCGGGACAGCCCACGAGCAGTACTTC
TRBJ2-3,-,-,TRBV7-6,CASSPTFGGDTQYF,TGTGCCAGCAGCCCCACCTTCGGTGGAGATACGCAGTATTTT
TRBJ1-4,-,-,TRBV29-1,CSVAGSSNEKLFF,TGCAGCGTAGCAGGGTCTTCTAATGAAAAACTGTTTTTT
TRBJ2-7,-,-,TRBV9,CASSVYYEQYF,TGTGCCAGCAGCGTTTACTACGAGCAGTACTTC
TRBJ1-6,-,-,TRBV3-1/TRBV3-2,CASSPGGIHSPLHF,TGTGCCAGCAGCCCCGGGGGAATTCATTCACCCCTCCACTTT
TRBJ1-4,-,-,TRBV9,CASSGRDPTNEKLFF,TGTGCCAGCAGCGGAAGAGATCCAACTAATGAAAAACTGTTTTTT
TRBJ2-1,few,TRBD2,TRBV18,CASSPLAGINNEQFF,TGTGCCAGCTCACCTCTAGCGGGGATTAACAATGAGCAGTTCTTC
TRBJ2-2,-,TRBD2,TRBV6-2/TRBV6-3,CASSYGRGVSGELFF,TGTGCCAGCAGTTACGGACGGGGGGTTAGCGGGGAGCTGTTTTTT
TRBJ2-6,-,-,TRBV6-6,CASSPTYPGASGANVLTF,TGTGCCAGCAGTCCCACCTACCCTGGGGCCTCTGGGGCCAACGTCCTGACTTTC
TRBJ2-1,-,TRBD2,TRBV7-3,CASSLTGLAGDSSYNEQFF,TGTGCCAGCAGCTTAACTGGGCTAGCGGGGGACAGCTCCTACAATGAGCAGTTCTTC
TRBJ2-7,-,-,TRBV6-5,CASRREDYEQYF,TGTGCCAGCAGGAGAGAAGACTACGAGCAGTACTTC
TRBJ2-1,-,-,TRBV7-3,CASSSPGAYEQFF,TGTGCCAGCAGCTCTCCAGGGGCCTATGAGCAGTTCTTC
TRBJ1-5,-,-,TRBV18,CASSPGGVNQPQHF,TGTGCCAGCTCGCCTGGTGGAGTCAATCAGCCCCAGCATTTT
TRBJ2-7,-,TRBD2,TRBV5-1,CASSLGASGGNLYEQYF,TGCGCCAGCAGCTTGGGTGCTAGCGGGGGGAACCTCTACGAGCAGTACTTC
TRBJ2-5,-,TRBD1,TRBV5-1,CASSWTGPEETQYF,TGCGCCAGCAGCTGGACAGGGCCAGAAGAGACCCAGTACTTC
TRBJ1-2,-,TRBD1,TRBV7-9,CASSLAGTDYGYTF,TGTGCCAGCAGCTTAGCAGGGACAGATTATGGCTACACCTTC
TRBJ2-2,-,TRBD2,TRBV9,CASSVRSSGGGRTGELFF,TGTGCCAGCAGCGTCAGGTCTAGCGGGGGGGGACGCACCGGGGAGCTGTTTTTT
TRBJ2-7,-,TRBD1,TRBV2,CASSPRGLHEQYF,TGTGCCAGCAGTCCCAGGGGGTTGCACGAGCAGTACTTC
TRBJ2-7,-,-,TRBV3-1/TRBV3-2,CASSQDPRQTSSYEQYF,TGTGCCAGCAGCCAAGACCCTAGGCAGACGAGCTCCTACGAGCAGTACTTC
TRBJ2-3,few,TRBD1,TRBV27,CASSFLSGTGADTQYF,TGTGCCAGCAGTTTTCTTTCCGGGACAGGGGCGGATACGCAGTATTTT
TRBJ2-1,-,-,TRBV29-1,CSVGGAIYNEQFF,TGCAGCGTTGGCGGGGCCATCTACAATGAGCAGTTCTTC
TRBJ2-1,once,TRBD2,TRBV6-5,CATMGLVVHEQFF,TGTGCCACTATGGGACTAGTGGTCCATGAGCAGTTCTTC
TRBJ1-1,-,TRBD1,TRBV6-6,CASSRGQGRGEAFF,TGTGCCAGCAGCCGGGGACAGGGGAGGGGTGAAGCTTTCTTT
TRBJ1-2,-,-,TRBV7-6,CASSPGAGRHYGYTF,TGTGCCAGCAGCCCGGGAGCAGGTCGGCACTATGGCTACACCTTC
TRBJ1-1,-,TRBD1,TRBV5-5,CASSWGQGNTEAFF,TGTGCCAGCAGCTGGGGACAGGGGAACACTGAAGCTTTCTTT
TRBJ2-7,few,-,TRBV6-2/TRBV6-3,CASSHPRGGRLEQYF,TGTGCCAGCAGTCACCCGAGGGGGGGGCGTCTCGAGCAGTACTTC
TRBJ1-2,-,-,TRBV28,CASSYPGNYGYTF,TGTGCCAGCAGTTATCCAGGGAACTATGGCTACACCTTC
TRBJ1-1,-,TRBD1,TRBV7-8,CASRLQGSEAFF,TGTGCCAGCAGGTTACAGGGGTCTGAAGCTTTCTTT
TRBJ2-3,once,TRBD2,TRBV7-2,CASSSYSGGAVDTQYF,TGTGCCAGCAGCTCTTACAGCGGGGGGGCGGTAGATACGCAGTATTTT
TRBJ1-5,-,TRBD1,TRBV5-1,CASSWGPTGDQPQHF,TGCGCCAGCAGCTGGGGGCCGACAGGGGATCAGCCCCAGCATTTT
TRBJ1-6,-,-,TRBV14,CASSPTSDRNSSPLHF,TGTGCCAGCAGCCCGACGTCGGACAGAAATAGTTCACCCCTCCACTTT
TRBJ2-5,-,TRBD1,TRBV5-1,CASSTGQGVETQYF,TGCGCCAGCAGCACGGGACAGGGTGTTGAGACCCAGTACTTC
TRBJ2-5,medium-sized,-,TRBV27,CASSPGTQRRETQYF,TGTGCCAGCAGTCCAGGGACTCAGCGTCGGGAGACCCAGTACTTC
TRBJ1-6,-,-,TRBV6-5,CASSYSYGHNSPLHF,TGTGCCAGCAGTTACTCTTATGGCCATAATTCACCCCTCCACTTT
TRBJ2-3,-,-,TRBV9,CASSVGGTDTQYF,TGTGCCAGCAGCGTAGGAGGTACAGATACGCAGTATTTT
TRBJ2-7,-,TRBD1,TRBV5-1,CASSLGDRGYEQYF,TGCGCCAGCAGCTTGGGGGACAGGGGCTACGAGCAGTACTTC
TRBJ1-3,-,-,TRBV18,CASSPTAGGTGNTIYF,TGTGCCAGCTCACCCACGGCGGGGGGAACTGGAAACACCATATATTTT
TRBJ2-2,-,-,TRBV19,CASRDITVNTGELFF,TGTGCCAGCAGGGACATCACGGTGAACACCGGGGAGCTGTTTTTT
TRBJ1-6,-,-,TRBV4-3,CASSQELGDRAYSPLHF,TGCGCCAGCAGCCAAGAACTGGGCGACAGAGCATACTCACCCCTCCACTTT
TRBJ2-7,-,-,TRBV5-4,CASSIRQFSGWEQYF,TGTGCCAGCAGCATACGACAGTTTAGTGGGTGGGAGCAGTACTTC